This T cell receptor (beta chain) was captured in a study of T cell responses to AZD1222 COVID-19 vaccine. Looking at the study overall: Samples with a second dose at about 4 or about 12 weeks were pooled together. Findings and limits, study-wide: Seropositive AZD1222 recipients at baseline numbered only five or six. White British people made up most donors, females outnumbered males, and clonal diversity was possibly underestimated.

Using immunoSEQ multiplex PCR, the repertoire was profiled, and TCRdb retains in-frame clones only, with some absent. The sample lists about 92,000 clones, around 90% seen once, with about 20% in the top ten. Germline lookup yields CDR1 LGHNA and CDR2 YNFKEQ. The germline V and J ends were trimmed by 0 bases and 6 bases, with 8 bases remaining between them. CDR3 length: 13 amino acids. Comments on this clone: Antigen: not known.

The gene calls are TRBV4-2 and TRBJ1-2; TRBD1 might be the D (5 bases). This specimen was peripheral blood, taken on day 0 of AZD1222 vaccination. The clonotype originates from an adult in good health. The CDR3: CASSQEGVHGYTF. CDR3 bases: TGTGCCAGCAGCCAAGAGGGGGTACATGGCTACACCTTC.